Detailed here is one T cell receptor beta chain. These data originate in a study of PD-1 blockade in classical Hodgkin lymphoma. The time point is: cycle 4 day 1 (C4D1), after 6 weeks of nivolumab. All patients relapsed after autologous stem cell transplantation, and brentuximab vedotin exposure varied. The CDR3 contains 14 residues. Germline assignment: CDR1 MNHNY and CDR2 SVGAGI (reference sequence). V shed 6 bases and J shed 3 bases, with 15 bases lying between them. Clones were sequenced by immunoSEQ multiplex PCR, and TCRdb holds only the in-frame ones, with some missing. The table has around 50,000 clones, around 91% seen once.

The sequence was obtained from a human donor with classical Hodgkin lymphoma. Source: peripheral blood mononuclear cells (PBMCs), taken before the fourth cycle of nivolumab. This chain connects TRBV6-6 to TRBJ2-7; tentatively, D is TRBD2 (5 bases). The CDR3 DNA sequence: TGTGCCAGCAGCCGGAGGCAGCCAAACTACGAGCAGTACTTC. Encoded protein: CASSRRQPNYEQYF.